A selection of T cell receptor beta chains follows, all from one sample in a study of CD8 T cells in Susac syndrome. TCRdb used MiXCR to reprocess the immunoSEQ multiplex PCR reads, holding one entry per CDR3 protein. There are 250,000 to 300,000 distinct CDR3 sequences in the sample; about 85% occur only once, and over 0.1% lies in the top ten. The sequenced material came from CD8+ T cells from PBMCs. These receptors were taken from a human donor with multiple sclerosis. Each CDR3 is given with its conserved first and last residue.

V	length	J	CDR3
TRBV14	12	TRBJ2-7	CASSPTPEEQYF
TRBV11-3	14	TRBJ1-2	CASSLIRLNYGYTF
TRBV27	14	TRBJ1-4	CASSLNGANEKLFF
TRBV28	16	TRBJ2-7	CASTHHRGSRIYEQYF
TRBV2	14	TRBJ2-2	CASAGRVTTGELFF
TRBV6-2/TRBV6-3	13	TRBJ2-1	CASSYGTDNEQFF
TRBV7-9	15	TRBJ2-3	CASSPPENSGDTQYF
TRBV20-1	16	TRBJ1-1	CSATDEWGQMNTEAFF
TRBV2	13	TRBJ2-7	CASQGPGAYEQYF
TRBV9	15	TRBJ2-7	CASSPTGGVSYEQYF
TRBV4-1	16	TRBJ1-5	CASSQVQKYSNQPQHF
TRBV5-1	15	TRBJ2-3	CASSLWGRTTDTQYF
TRBV12-3/TRBV12-4	15	TRBJ2-5	CASSTRQGAFETQYF
TRBV27	16	TRBJ1-5	CASSLLARGGNQPQHF
TRBV28	14	TRBJ2-7	CASKTGTGRREQYF
TRBV29-1	15	TRBJ2-7	CSVEGRGMSSYEQYF
TRBV20-1	16	TRBJ2-1	CSARDSRVSIYNEQFF
TRBV27	13	TRBJ1-5	CASAIYSNQPQHF
TRBV28	15	TRBJ2-3	CASSPRLAQTDTQYF
TRBV6-5	15	TRBJ2-7	CASSYYPGEVYEQYF
TRBV27	14	TRBJ2-7	CASSFDRAVSEQYF
TRBV7-9	16	TRBJ2-1	CASSSLQGRSYNEQFF
TRBV7-3	16	TRBJ1-3	CASSITSLNSGNTIYF
TRBV5-1	15	TRBJ2-1	CASSPLGGPRNEQFF
TRBV28	15	TRBJ1-1	CASTRVGGRRSEAFF
TRBV9	14	TRBJ2-5	CASSGAGYQETQYF
TRBV11-2	20	TRBJ2-3	CASSGRGRGHLALGGDTQYF
TRBV27	13	TRBJ2-3	CASGLAGADTQYF
TRBV15	13	TRBJ2-1	CATSAVLYNEQFF
TRBV4-1	18	TRBJ2-2	CASSWRLAVLANTGELFF
TRBV27	14	TRBJ2-1	CASSLGRKYNEQFF
TRBV30	14	TRBJ1-5	CAWSVLSAGEAQHF
TRBV3-1	18	TRBJ2-5	CASSQDLGGLRTQETQYF
TRBV5-4	16	TRBJ2-1	CASSLGERIEYNEQFF
TRBV13	18	TRBJ1-4	CASSLGQAKGATNEKLFF
TRBV6-1	15	TRBJ1-4	CASSSDRGLVEKLFF
TRBV3-1	14	TRBJ2-7	CASSQAGTEYEQYF
TRBV11-2	10	TRBJ2-3	CASSSGQKYF
TRBV5-5	14	TRBJ1-5	CASSVYRGHQPQHF
TRBV21-1	18	TRBJ2-7	CASSTGLAGEDPYYEQYF
TRBV30	14	TRBJ1-1	CAWSVVRRELEAFF
TRBV27	13	TRBJ2-1	CASSLSLYNEQFF
TRBV10-3	12	TRBJ1-2	CAIMGANYGYTF
TRBV6-5	15	TRBJ2-4	CASSPGPLAKNIQYF